This TCR beta chain was sequenced for a study of CD8 T cells in Susac syndrome. Reverse transcription of roughly 0.45 to 1 ug RNA used random hexamers. With immunoSEQ multiplex PCR, TCR beta CDR3 was amplified across 54 Vbeta and 13 Jbeta. TCRdb called the immunoSEQ multiplex PCR reads again in MiXCR, with one record for every CDR3 protein. The profile shows about 440,000 distinct CDR3 sequences, around 85% of them singletons. TCR beta sequences were obtained from blood CD8+ and CD4+ T cells. In contrast to the negatively isolated CD8+ and CD4+ T cells, TEMRA cells were FACS-enriched. Germline values: CDR1 MGHRA, CDR2 YSYEKL. V lost 0 bases and J 1 base, leaving 10 bases between the germline ends. The CDR3 totals 16 residues.

Sequencing was carried out using CD8+ T cells from PBMCs. The chain carries TRBV4-1 and TRBJ1-5; tentatively, D is TRBD1 (5 bases). This receptor was identified in a human donor with multiple sclerosis. CDR3 amino acids: CASSQENAGSNQPQHF. Here the CDR3 DNA reads TGCGCCAGCAGCCAAGAAAATGCAGGGAGCAATCAGCCCCAGCATTTT.